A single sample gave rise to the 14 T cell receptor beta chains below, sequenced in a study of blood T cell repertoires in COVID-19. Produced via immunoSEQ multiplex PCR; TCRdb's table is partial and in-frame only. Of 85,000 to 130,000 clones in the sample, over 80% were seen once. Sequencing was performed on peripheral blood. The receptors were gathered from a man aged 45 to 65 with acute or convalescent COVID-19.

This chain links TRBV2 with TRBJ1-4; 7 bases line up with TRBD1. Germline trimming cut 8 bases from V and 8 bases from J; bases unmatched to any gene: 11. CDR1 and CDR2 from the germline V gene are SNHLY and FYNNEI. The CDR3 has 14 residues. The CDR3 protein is CASQGGQGIEKLFF. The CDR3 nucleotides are TGTGCCAGCCAGGGGGGTCAGGGGATCGAAAAACTGTTTTTT.

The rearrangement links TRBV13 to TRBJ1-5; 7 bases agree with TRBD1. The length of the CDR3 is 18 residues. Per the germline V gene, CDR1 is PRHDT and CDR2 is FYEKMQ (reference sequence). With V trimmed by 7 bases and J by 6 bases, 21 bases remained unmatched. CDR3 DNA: TGTGCCAGCAAGGTGATTCGGGGACAGAGAATAGCCGTTCAGCCCCAGCATTTT. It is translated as CASKVIRGQRIAVQPQHF.

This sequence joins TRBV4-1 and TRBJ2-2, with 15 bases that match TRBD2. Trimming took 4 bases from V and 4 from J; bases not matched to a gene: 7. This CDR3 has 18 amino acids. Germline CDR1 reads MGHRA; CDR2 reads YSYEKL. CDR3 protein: CASSRRTSGRASTGELFF. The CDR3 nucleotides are TGCGCCAGCAGCCGTAGGACTAGCGGGAGGGCCTCCACCGGGGAGCTGTTTTTT.

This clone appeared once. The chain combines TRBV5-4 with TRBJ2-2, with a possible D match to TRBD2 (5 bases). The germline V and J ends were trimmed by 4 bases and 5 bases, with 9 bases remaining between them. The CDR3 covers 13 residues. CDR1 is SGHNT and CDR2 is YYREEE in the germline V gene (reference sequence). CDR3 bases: TGTGCCAGCAGCGGGGAGTGGACCGGGGAGCTGTTTTTT. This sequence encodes CASSGEWTGELFF.

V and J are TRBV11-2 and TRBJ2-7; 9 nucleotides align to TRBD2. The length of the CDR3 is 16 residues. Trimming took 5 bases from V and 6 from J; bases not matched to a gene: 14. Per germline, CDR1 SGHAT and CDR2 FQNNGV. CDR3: CASSLLGSGRDREQYF. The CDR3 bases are TGTGCCAGCAGCCTGTTAGGTAGCGGGAGAGATCGCGAGCAGTACTTC.

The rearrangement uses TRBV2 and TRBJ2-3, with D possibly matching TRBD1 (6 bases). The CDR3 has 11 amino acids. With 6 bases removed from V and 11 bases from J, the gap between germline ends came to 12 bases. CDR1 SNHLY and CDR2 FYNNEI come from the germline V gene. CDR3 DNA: TGTGCCAGCAGGGCAGGGGTGGTGCAGTATTTT. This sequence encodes CASRAGVVQYF.

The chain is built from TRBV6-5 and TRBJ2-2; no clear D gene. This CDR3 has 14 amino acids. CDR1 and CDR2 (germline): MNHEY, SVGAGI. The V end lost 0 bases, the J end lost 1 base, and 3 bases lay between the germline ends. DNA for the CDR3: TGTGCCAGCAGTTACTCCAGGAACACCGGGGAGCTGTTTTTT. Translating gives CASSYSRNTGELFF.

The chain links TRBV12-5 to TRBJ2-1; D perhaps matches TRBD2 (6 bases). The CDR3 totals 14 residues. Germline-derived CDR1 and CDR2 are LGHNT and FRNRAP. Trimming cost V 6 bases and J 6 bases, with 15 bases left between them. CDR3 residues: CASGTGLVRNEQFF. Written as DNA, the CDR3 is TGTGCTAGTGGCACGGGACTGGTTCGCAATGAGCAGTTCTTC. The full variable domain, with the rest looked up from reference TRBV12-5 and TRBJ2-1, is DARVTQTPRHKVTEMGQEVTMRCQPILGHNTVFWYRQTMMQGLELLAYFRNRAPLDDSGMPKDRFSAEMPDATLATLKIQPSEPRDSAVYFCASGTGLVRNEQFFGPGTRLTVL.

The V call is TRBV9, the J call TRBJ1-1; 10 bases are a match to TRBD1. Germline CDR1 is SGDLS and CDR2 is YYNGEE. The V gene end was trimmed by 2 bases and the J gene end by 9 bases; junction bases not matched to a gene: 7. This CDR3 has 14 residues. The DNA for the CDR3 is TGTGCCAGCAGCGTGGGGGACAGGGGTAACCAAGCTTTCTTT. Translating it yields CASSVGDRGNQAFF.

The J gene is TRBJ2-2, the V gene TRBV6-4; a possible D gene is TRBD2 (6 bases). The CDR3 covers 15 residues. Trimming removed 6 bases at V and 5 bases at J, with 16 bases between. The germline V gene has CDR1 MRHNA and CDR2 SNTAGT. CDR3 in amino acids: CASSRDFGGTGELFF. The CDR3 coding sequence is TGTGCCAGCAGCCGGGACTTTGGGGGGACCGGGGAGCTGTTTTTT.

The CDR3 bases are TGCGCCAGCAGCTTGGCGGGGCCACGGGGGGAGCAGTTCTTC. Encoded protein: CASSLAGPRGEQFF. V gene TRBV5-1 combines with J gene TRBJ2-1; tentatively, D is TRBD2 (6 bases). The germline V gene encodes CDR1 SGHRS and CDR2 YFSETQ. V was shortened by 0 bases and J by 10 bases, with 14 bases between the two germline ends. This CDR3 contains 14 residues.

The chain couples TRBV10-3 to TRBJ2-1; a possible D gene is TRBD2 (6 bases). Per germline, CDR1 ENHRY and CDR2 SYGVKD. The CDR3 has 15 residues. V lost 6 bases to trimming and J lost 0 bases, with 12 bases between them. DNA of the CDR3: TGTGCCATCAGCACCGGGAGATCCTCCTACAATGAGCAGTTCTTC. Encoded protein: CAISTGRSSYNEQFF.

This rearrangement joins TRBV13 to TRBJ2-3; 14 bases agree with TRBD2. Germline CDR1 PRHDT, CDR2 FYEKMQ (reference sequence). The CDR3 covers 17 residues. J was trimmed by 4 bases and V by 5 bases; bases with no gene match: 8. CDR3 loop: CASSQYRGLAGADTQYF. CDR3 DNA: TGTGCCAGCAGCCAGTACCGGGGACTAGCGGGAGCAGATACGCAGTATTTT.

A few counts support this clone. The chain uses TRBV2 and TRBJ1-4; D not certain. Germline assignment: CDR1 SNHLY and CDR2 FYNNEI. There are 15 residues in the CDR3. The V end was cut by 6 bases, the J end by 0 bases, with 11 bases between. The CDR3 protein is CASSETPATNEKLFF. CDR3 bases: TGTGCCAGCAGCGAGACACCTGCAACTAATGAAAAACTGTTTTTT. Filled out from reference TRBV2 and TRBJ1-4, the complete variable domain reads EPEVTQTPSHQVTQMGQEVILRCVPISNHLYFYWYRQILGQKVEFLVSFYNNEISEKSEIFDDQFSVERPDGSNFTLKIRSTKLEDSAMYFCASSETPATNEKLFFGSGTQLSVL.